The present TCR beta chain was sequenced within a study of T cells in Graves' hyperthyroidism and ophthalmopathy. Study findings and constraints: Also found in blood were most expanded thyroid clonotypes above 0.001.

Researchers took RNA transcripts and amplified the TCR beta CDR3 regions from them. TCR CDR3 underwent first-round RT-PCR with the HTBI primer set. TCRdb reprocessed the multiplex PCR reads with MiXCR, giving one entry per CDR3 protein. The sample yields 500,000 to 800,000 distinct CDR3 sequences, around 13% seen once. A Clinical Activity Score of at least 3, a NOSPECS grade of at least 4 and a duration under 3 months were recorded in the ophthalmopathy patients. Uncontrolled infection, other autoimmune disease, pregnancy or lactation excluded patients. V was clipped by 6 bases and J by 4 bases, with 10 bases between them. This CDR3 comprises 12 residues. CDR1 and CDR2 from the germline V gene are KGHSH and LQKENI. Turning to this clonotype: Its antigen remains unknown.

Source material: blood. The V and J genes are TRBV18 and TRBJ2-7; D gene unclear. This receptor was identified in a woman aged 50 to 60 with Graves' ophthalmopathy. The CDR3 DNA follows: TGTGCCAGCTCGGCCGAATGGTACGAGCAGTACTTC. Protein: CASSAEWYEQYF.